The 15 T cell receptor beta chains below come from one sample, sequenced in a study of PD-L1 blockade in urothelial cancer. The table came from immunoSEQ multiplex PCR; TCRdb's copy has only in-frame clones and leaves some out. The sample lists 45,000 to 70,000 clones; approximately 85% were seen once. Time point of the sample: pretreatment peripheral blood. This material consisted of PBMCs, taken around atezolizumab (anti-PD-L1) treatment. Receptor source: a man between 70 and 80 years old with urothelial cancer.

The chain has TRBV5-1 and TRBJ2-1, with 7 positions matching TRBD2. The CDR3 extends over 16 amino acids. In germline, CDR1 is SGHRS, CDR2 YFSETQ. Unmatched junction bases numbered 15, after V lost 4 bases and J lost 8 bases. The CDR3 region has the DNA TGCGCCAGCAGCGCAGCTAGCGGCCTGAGGGGTGATGAGCAGTTCTTC. It yields the protein CASSAASGLRGDEQFF.

V usage is TRBV27 and J usage is TRBJ2-7; 8 bases are a match to TRBD2. The germline CDR1 and CDR2 sequences are MNHEY and SMNVEV (reference sequence). After removal of 2 bases from V and 8 bases from J, the junction contained 5 bases not matched to a gene. The CDR3 is 13 amino acids. CDR3 loop: CASSLERGSQQYF. The CDR3 nucleotides read TGTGCCAGCAGTTTAGAGCGGGGGTCCCAGCAGTACTTC.

This rearrangement joins TRBV5-6 to TRBJ1-2; D gene uncertain. From germline, CDR1 is SGHDT and CDR2 YYEEEE. Trimming shortened V by 4 bases and J by 0 bases, and 16 bases separated the two germline ends. This CDR3 has 16 amino acids. The CDR3 nucleotides are TGTGCCAGCAGCCTCTTAGGCCTAGTATCTAACTATGGCTACACCTTC. This codes for CASSLLGLVSNYGYTF.

V gene TRBV5-1 combines with J gene TRBJ2-7, with D possibly being TRBD1 (7 bases). The CDR3 has 15 residues. Germline-derived CDR1 and CDR2 are SGHRS and YFSETQ. V gave up 4 bases and J gave up 4 bases, with 18 bases separating them. CDR3 region: CASSPSGQGGYEQYF. The CDR3 DNA is TGCGCCAGCAGCCCGTCGGGGCAGGGGGGTTACGAGCAGTACTTC.

The rearrangement uses TRBV7-9 and TRBJ2-1, with TRBD2 as a possible D gene (5 bases). Trimming took off 2 bases at V and 8 bases at J, with 13 bases between the two ends. The germline V gene has CDR1 SEHNR and CDR2 FQNEAQ (reference sequence). This CDR3 spans 14 amino acids. Here the CDR3 reads CASSLSEVLDEQFF. The CDR3 nucleotides are TGTGCCAGCAGCTTATCGGAGGTTCTAGATGAGCAGTTCTTC.

The chain joins TRBV18 to TRBJ2-2; tentatively, D is TRBD2 (7 bases). Germline V gene data show CDR1 as KGHSH and CDR2 as LQKENI. The CDR3 has 17 residues. V was shortened by 3 bases and J by 0 bases, with 14 bases between the two germline ends. CDR3 amino acids: CASSPEGGLSNTGELFF. CDR3 nucleotides: TGTGCCAGCTCACCTGAGGGGGGGCTCTCGAACACCGGGGAGCTGTTTTTT.

The J gene is TRBJ2-7, the V gene TRBV13; 8 bases align to TRBD2. V trimming: 2 bases; J trimming: 6 bases; junction bases outside the gene matches: 9. From germline, CDR1 is PRHDT and CDR2 FYEKMQ (reference sequence). The CDR3 contains 15 residues. CDR3 residues: CASSLSSGAVREQYF. CDR3 in DNA: TGTGCCAGCAGCTTAAGTAGCGGGGCCGTTCGCGAGCAGTACTTC.

The chain couples TRBV4-1 to TRBJ2-5; possible D gene TRBD1, 6 bases. Germline CDR1 MGHRA, CDR2 YSYEKL. CDR3 length: 15 residues. The V and J ends lost 2 bases and 5 bases respectively, with 15 bases between them. In DNA form, the CDR3 reads TGCGCCAGCAGCCAATTTTTCCAGGGGCAGGAGACCCAGTACTTC. Its translation is CASSQFFQGQETQYF.

The V gene is TRBV14, the J gene TRBJ2-7; 8 bases fit TRBD1. There are 13 residues in the CDR3. V lost 4 bases and J lost 6; bases outside the gene matches: 5. Germline CDR1 is SGHDN and CDR2 is FVKESK. The CDR3 nucleotides are TGTGCCAGCAGCCGAGGACAGGGCGGCGAGCAGTACTTC. Its protein product is CASSRGQGGEQYF.

V and J are TRBV6-1 and TRBJ2-2; 10 nucleotides align to TRBD1. The ends lost 4 bases at V and 6 bases at J; junction bases unmatched: 8. This CDR3 is built from 16 residues. Germline V gives CDR1 MNHNS, CDR2 SASEGT. The CDR3 here is CASSGRQGAGSGELFF. CDR3 nucleotide sequence: TGTGCCAGCAGTGGACGACAGGGGGCAGGGTCCGGGGAGCTGTTTTTT.

The CDR3 sequence is CASSYSGGLNGYTF. CDR3 DNA sequence: TGTGCCAGCAGTTACTCCGGGGGACTGAATGGCTACACCTTC. This chain uses TRBV6-5 with TRBJ1-2; possibly TRBD1 for D (5 bases). CDR3 length: 14 amino acids. V was cut by 0 bases and J by 6 bases, with 11 bases left in between. Germline CDR1 reads MNHEY; CDR2 reads SVGAGI.

The J gene is TRBJ2-7, the V gene TRBV6-1; 8 nucleotides line up with TRBD2. V lost 2 bases and J lost 3; bases outside the gene matches: 6. This CDR3 region has 15 residues. Germline-derived CDR1 and CDR2 are MNHNS and SASEGT. In nucleotides, the CDR3 is TGTGCCAGCAGTGAATCGAGCGGGAGCGTCTACGAGCAGTACTTC. It codes for CASSESSGSVYEQYF.

In its sample, this clone was seen a few times. This chain connects TRBV15 to TRBJ2-3; 11 positions match TRBD2. This CDR3 is built from 19 residues. The J segment lost 0 bases and the V segment lost 0 bases, leaving 8 bases of the junction unmatched. In germline, CDR1 is LNHNV, CDR2 YYDKDF (reference sequence). CDR3 region: CATSRELVTSGTSTDTQYF. The CDR3 nucleotides read TGTGCCACCAGCAGAGAGCTTGTGACTAGCGGGACAAGCACAGATACGCAGTATTTT.

J is TRBJ2-3 and V is TRBV5-1, with 7 nucleotides matching TRBD2. Trimming cost V 2 bases and J 0 bases; bases outside gene matches: 3. Germline CDR1 and CDR2: SGHRS and YFSETQ. The CDR3 contains 15 residues. CDR3 nucleotides: TGCGCCAGCAGCTTCGGGGGGACTAGCACAGATACGCAGTATTTT. It specifies CASSFGGTSTDTQYF.

This clone has just one count. This chain connects TRBV28 to TRBJ1-2, with D unclear. Germline assignment: CDR1 MDHEN and CDR2 SYDVKM. V shed 3 bases and J shed 5 bases, with 7 bases lying between them. This CDR3 is 12 amino acids long. Here the CDR3 reads CASSLSEYGYTF. The CDR3 nucleotides read TGTGCCAGCAGTTTGTCCGAGTATGGCTACACCTTC.